This T cell receptor (beta chain) emerged from a study of blood T cells in healthy people across ages. Study results and caveats: Changes seen in expanded clonotypes were possibly confounded by donor CMV status left unknown.

Alongside a J-beta primer mix, a sample-barcoded 5' primer served in a second PCR lasting about 7 to 11 cycles. Via MiXCR, TCRdb re-called the 5' RACE reads, giving one row per CDR3 protein. The table has approximately 700,000 distinct CDR3 sequences, about 30% seen once. This clonotype was detected only a few times. The antigen remains unidentified. The sequenced material came from blood. The sequence was collected from a woman of 80 years or more in good health.

The DNA for the CDR3 is TGTGCCAGCAGCTCCCAAAGAAACTATGGCTACACCTTC. Its translation is CASSSQRNYGYTF. The V call is TRBV5-6, the J call TRBJ1-2; D call uncertain. CDR1 and CDR2 (germline): SGHDT, YYEEEE. Trimming left V 3 bases short and J 2 bases short, with 8 bases between. This CDR3 has 13 amino acids.